Only one count was recorded for the clone carrying this TCR beta chain. The V segment lost 4 bases and the J segment 5 bases; nucleotides outside the gene matches: 7. The germline V gene has CDR1 LGHNA and CDR2 YNFKEQ. CDR3 size: 15 residues. The sample is drawn from a study of siplizumab effects on memory and regulatory T cells. Sequencing was performed with immunoSEQ multiplex PCR; in TCRdb, only in-frame clones are kept and a portion is missing. The sample shows 55,000 to 65,000 clones, around 98% of them seen only once. The TCR was taken from a human donor in good health. The V and J genes are TRBV4-2 and TRBJ2-2, with 7 bases lining up with TRBD1. Input material: naive CD8+ T cells sorted from blood. The CDR3 reads CASSLGTEITGELFF. The DNA for the CDR3 is TGTGCCAGCAGCCTCGGGACAGAGATTACCGGGGAGCTGTTTTTT.